These 27 T cell receptor beta chains were sequenced from one sample in a study of cytomegalovirus exposure and HLA in healthy donors. The PCR had 60 Vbeta and 13 Jbeta primers. This table comes from immunoSEQ multiplex PCR, and its TCRdb copy is limited to in-frame clones, with some not included. The table has about 97,000 clones, 70% to 90% seen once. The sample taken for sequencing was PBMCs. These receptors all come from a man aged 40-50 years in good health and CMV-seronegative.

The V call is TRBV2, the J call TRBJ2-3; D is possibly TRBD1 (6 bases). Germline CDR1 reads SNHLY; CDR2 reads FYNNEI. The V gene lost 10 bases and the J gene lost 2 bases, with 16 bases spanning the gap. The CDR3 covers 14 residues. The CDR3 nucleotides are TGTGCCACCATCGGGACATCCAACACAGATACGCAGTATTTT. It codes for CATIGTSNTDTQYF.

This chain connects TRBV25-1 to TRBJ2-5; 8 bases align to TRBD1. The end of the DNA is better explained by TRBJ2-7, so the J call may be wrong. Per the germline V gene, CDR1 is MGHDK and CDR2 is SYGVNS. The CDR3 covers 17 residues. The CDR3 DNA is TGTGCCAGCAGTCCGGGGACAGGCGGCGGGTTCTCCTACGAGCAGTACTTC. Translated: CASSPGTGGGFSYEQYF.

In the case of this clone: A read error may produce the germline difference seen at one junction end. The chain is built from TRBV7-9 and TRBJ1-1; D is possibly TRBD1 (6 bases). From germline, CDR1 is SEHNR and CDR2 FQNEAQ (reference sequence). The CDR3 is 12 residues long. The CDR3 protein is CSSSRTDYEAFF. CDR3 bases: TGTTCCAGCAGCCGGACAGACTATGAAGCTTTCTTT.

The chain recombines TRBV5-8 with TRBJ2-3, with D perhaps TRBD1 (6 bases). Trimming took off 4 bases at V and 0 bases at J, with 15 bases between the two ends. CDR3 size: 16 residues. Germline CDR1 SGHTS, CDR2 YDEGEE. The CDR3 nucleotides are TGTGCCAGCAGCATAGGACAGTACCGTAGCACAGATACGCAGTATTTT. Protein: CASSIGQYRSTDTQYF.

CDR3 loop: CASSLDRQGVRGYTF. The CDR3 DNA reads as TGTGCCAGCAGCTTAGACCGACAGGGGGTGCGTGGCTACACCTTC. The chain recombines TRBV13 with TRBJ1-2, with 9 positions matching TRBD1. This CDR3 comprises 15 residues. Germline CDR1 PRHDT, CDR2 FYEKMQ (reference sequence). After removal of 1 base from V and 7 bases from J, the junction contained 7 bases not matched to a gene.

The chain uses TRBV7-3 and TRBJ2-4; 9 bases are a match to TRBD2. The CDR3 runs 15 residues. Germline values: CDR1 SGHTA, CDR2 FQGTGA. The V segment lost 2 bases and the J segment 1 base; nucleotides outside the gene matches: 0. The CDR3 sequence is CASSLLAGAKNIQYF. DNA for the CDR3: TGTGCCAGCAGCTTACTAGCGGGGGCCAAAAACATTCAGTACTTC.

A single count supports this clone. The CDR3 sequence is CASTRRGVRNIQYF. For the CDR3, the DNA is TGTGCCAGCACTCGCCGGGGGGTGCGGAACATTCAGTACTTC. The chain carries TRBV28 and TRBJ2-4, with 7 bases fitting TRBD2. V lost 7 bases and J lost 7; bases outside the gene matches: 10. There are 14 residues in the CDR3. In germline, CDR1 is MDHEN, CDR2 SYDVKM.

The gene calls are TRBV7-2 and TRBJ2-5, with D perhaps matching TRBD2 (6 bases). Germline V gene lookup returns CDR1 SGHTA and CDR2 FQGNSA. With 5 bases removed from V and 4 bases from J, the gap between germline ends came to 20 bases. CDR3 length equals 16 residues. The CDR3 loop reads CASSLTFQGGGETQYF. The CDR3 coding sequence is TGTGCCAGCAGCCTGACGTTTCAGGGAGGTGGAGAGACCCAGTACTTC.

This clone was detected once. The CDR3 DNA is TGCGCCAGCAGTGTGTCCGCGAACACCGGGGAGCTGTTTTTT. Residues: CASSVSANTGELFF. V and J are TRBV10-1 and TRBJ2-2; no reliable D call. This CDR3 contains 14 residues. Germline V gene sequence: CDR1 WNHNN, CDR2 SYGVQD (reference sequence). Trimming stripped 4 bases from V and 0 bases from J, with 6 bases between.

This rearrangement joins TRBV2 to TRBJ2-5; 9 bases line up with TRBD2. V shed 6 bases and J 4 bases; nucleotides not matched to a gene: 12. In germline, CDR1 is SNHLY, CDR2 FYNNEI. The CDR3 is made up of 16 amino acids. The CDR3 here is CASRPERRGGSETQYF. DNA for the CDR3: TGTGCCAGCAGACCCGAACGGCGGGGGGGGTCAGAGACCCAGTACTTC.

The chain recombines TRBV7-6 with TRBJ2-2, with TRBD1 matching over 7 bases. Germline V gene lookup returns CDR1 SGHVS and CDR2 FNYEAQ. This CDR3 is 17 amino acids long. V was pared by 5 bases and J by 4 bases, with 13 bases of the junction left unmatched. CDR3: CASSPRARGRVTGELFF. CDR3 coding DNA: TGTGCCAGCAGCCCCCGGGCGAGGGGGCGGGTCACCGGGGAGCTGTTTTTT.

This chain joins TRBV2 and TRBJ1-6; a possible D gene is TRBD1 (5 bases). The V end lost 6 bases, the J end lost 10 bases, and 22 bases lay between the germline ends. Germline lookup yields CDR1 SNHLY and CDR2 FYNNEI. This CDR3 is built from 16 residues. In DNA form, the CDR3 reads TGTGCCAGCAGAACAGGCGGGGCCGCTGTTGGGTCACCCCTCCACTTT. Protein sequence: CASRTGGAAVGSPLHF.

The chain recombines TRBV23-1 with TRBJ1-5, with D uncertain. TRBV23-1 is known as an ORF, though its function is uncertain. The CDR3 runs 21 residues. The V end lost 0 bases, the J end lost 0 bases, and 24 bases lay between the germline ends. The CDR3 is CASSQSSSPFWLEYSNQPQHF. The CDR3 nucleotides read TGCGCCAGCAGTCAATCGAGCTCCCCGTTTTGGCTGGAGTATAGCAATCAGCCCCAGCATTTT.

This chain connects TRBV27 to TRBJ1-3; D not certain. The CDR3 loop spans 15 amino acids. Germline lookup yields CDR1 MNHEY and CDR2 SMNVEV (reference sequence). Trimming pared 5 bases from V and 0 bases from J, leaving 11 bases between. The CDR3 DNA is TGTGCCAGCAGTCCGGGGTTGAGCTCTGGAAACACCATATATTTT. Its translation: CASSPGLSSGNTIYF.

There are a few counts of this clone. The gene calls are TRBV27 and TRBJ1-4; D may be TRBD1 (5 bases). The V end lost 3 bases, the J end lost 7 bases, and 12 bases lay between the germline ends. There are 14 residues in the CDR3. The germline CDR1 and CDR2 sequences are MNHEY and SMNVEV (reference sequence). This CDR3 is CASSLYRSVEKLFF. CDR3 nucleotide sequence: TGTGCCAGCAGTTTGTACAGGTCGGTTGAAAAACTGTTTTTT.

This clone was observed a handful of times. The germline gene is not matched at one end of the junction; a read error may be the cause. J is TRBJ1-6 and V is TRBV6-1; a possible D gene is TRBD1 (6 bases). The CDR3 runs to 15 residues. CDR1 is MNHNS and CDR2 is SASEGT in the germline V gene. The CDR3 DNA is TGTGCCAGCAGGGAAGTAGGGGGGGTTGATTCACCCCTCCACTTT. Protein sequence: CASREVGGVDSPLHF.

The chain is built from TRBV18 and TRBJ2-2; D ambiguous. Trimming removed 6 bases at V and 5 bases at J, with 7 bases between. Looked up from germline, CDR1 is KGHSH and CDR2 is LQKENI. This CDR3 is 12 amino acids long. The CDR3 protein is CASSPETGELFF. The CDR3 DNA reads as TGTGCCAGCTCTCCAGAGACCGGGGAGCTGTTTTTT.

This chain connects TRBV11-3 to TRBJ2-1, with a tentative D call TRBD2 (7 bases). CDR1 and CDR2 (germline): SGHNT, YENEEA. The V and J ends lost 3 bases and 2 bases respectively, with 11 bases between them. This CDR3 contains 15 residues. CDR3 loop: CASSLRGGTYNEQFF. The CDR3 nucleotides are TGTGCCAGCAGCTTGAGGGGGGGGACCTACAATGAGCAGTTCTTC.

CDR3 in amino acids: CASIRTPNTEAFF. The CDR3 DNA reads TGTGCCAGCATTAGGACACCGAACACTGAAGCTTTCTTT. J is TRBJ1-1 and V is TRBV6-6; D is possibly TRBD1 (5 bases). The length of the CDR3 is 13 residues. CDR1 is MNHNY and CDR2 is SVGAGI in the germline V gene (reference sequence). V lost 7 bases to trimming and J lost 1 base, with 10 bases between them.

The gene calls are TRBV12-5 and TRBJ1-1; 10 bases are shared with TRBD1. The CDR3 runs to 19 residues. The germline V gene encodes CDR1 LGHNT and CDR2 FRNRAP. V trimming: 1 base; J trimming: 5 bases; junction bases outside the gene matches: 16. CDR3 sequence reads: CASGLAAKTDGTGVTEAFF. Here the CDR3 DNA reads TGTGCTAGTGGTTTGGCCGCTAAAACCGATGGGACAGGGGTAACTGAAGCTTTCTTT.

The chain is built from TRBV18 and TRBJ1-3, with 7 bases matching TRBD1. The junction had 3 bases not matched to a gene; V was cut back by 4 bases and J by 0 bases. Looked up from germline, CDR1 is KGHSH and CDR2 is LQKENI. The CDR3 loop spans 15 amino acids. CDR3 sequence: CASSLGQLSGNTIYF. The CDR3 coding sequence is TGTGCCAGCTCACTGGGACAGCTCTCTGGAAACACCATATATTTT.

The chain recombines TRBV11-3 with TRBJ2-2; no clear D. Germline V gives CDR1 SGHNT, CDR2 YENEEA. The CDR3 loop spans 14 amino acids. V shed 4 bases and J shed 8 bases, with 14 bases lying between them. CDR3 DNA sequence: TGTGCCAGCAGCTGGAACCAGGTTGGAGGGGAGCTGTTTTTT. Its translation is CASSWNQVGGELFF.

This clone has more than one count but fewer than ten. The rearrangement joins TRBV9 to TRBJ2-7, with a tentative D call TRBD1 (6 bases). Germline V lookup: CDR1 SGDLS, CDR2 YYNGEE. There are 15 residues in the CDR3. V was pared by 4 bases and J by 0 bases, with 14 bases between. The chain's CDR3 is CASSTAGTRSYEQYF. Here the CDR3 DNA reads TGTGCCAGCAGCACAGCCGGGACACGCTCCTACGAGCAGTACTTC.

The table lists this clone with a few counts. This chain joins TRBV9 and TRBJ1-6, with 8 bases identical to TRBD1. This CDR3 spans 16 amino acids. CDR1 and CDR2 from the germline V gene are SGDLS and YYNGEE. Trimming took 3 bases from V and 9 from J; bases not matched to a gene: 11. CDR3 nucleotides: TGTGCCAGCAGCGCGAGACGGACAGGGACAACTTCACCCCTCCACTTT. Translated, it gives CASSARRTGTTSPLHF.

The gene calls are TRBV11-1 and TRBJ2-5, with 11 bases that match TRBD2. Germline V gene sequence: CDR1 SGHAT, CDR2 FQDESV (reference sequence). Trimming at V came to 2 bases and at J to 4 bases, leaving 3 bases not matched to a gene. This CDR3 is built from 15 residues. CDR3 region: CASSLLAGGRETQYF. In DNA form, the CDR3 reads TGTGCCAGCAGCTTACTAGCGGGGGGAAGAGAGACCCAGTACTTC.

This clone was observed a single time. The chain is built from TRBV19 and TRBJ2-1; tentatively, D is TRBD2 (5 bases). The CDR3 length is 14 residues. The ends were cut back, 5 bases at V and 4 bases at J, with 12 bases in the middle. From germline, CDR1 is LNHDA and CDR2 SQIVND (reference sequence). CDR3 coding DNA: TGTGCCAGTAGTGGGATAGCGAGGTACAATGAGCAGTTCTTC. It yields the protein CASSGIARYNEQFF. Using reference TRBV19 and TRBJ2-1 for the parts outside the CDR3, the full variable domain is DGGITQSPKYLFRKEGQNVTLSCEQNLNHDAMYWYRQDPGQGLRLIYYSQIVNDFQKGDIAEGYSVSREKKESFPLTVTSAQKNPTAFYLCASSGIARYNEQFFGPGTRLTVL.

This clone has a single count. The chain is built from TRBV9 and TRBJ2-1; the D is unclear. CDR1 SGDLS and CDR2 YYNGEE come from the germline V gene. This CDR3 has 13 amino acids. V was cut by 3 bases and J by 7 bases, with 11 bases left in between. In DNA form, the CDR3 reads TGTGCCAGCAGCGCCCTCCTAGTGAATGAGCAGTTCTTC. Translation gives CASSALLVNEQFF.